This T cell receptor beta chain was found in a study of blood T cells in healthy people across ages. Study conclusions and caveats: More naive CD4+ cells and higher diversity were found in long-lived than in aged donors.

This clonotype showed up just a few times. Its target is not known. Given a much more abundant clone one base away, this may be a read error. A second PCR of 7 to 11 cycles used a sample-barcoded 5' primer and a J-beta primer mix. TCRdb reanalysed the 5' RACE reads using MiXCR and keeps one entry per CDR3 protein. The table shows 380,000 or so distinct CDR3 sequences, with 52% occurring only once. The CDR3 runs to 15 residues. Germline V gene data show CDR1 as SGHAT and CDR2 as FQDESV (reference sequence). With 3 bases clipped from V and 11 bases from J, the junction kept 8 bases outside the gene matches. Investigators took ten milliliters of peripheral blood from every donor. Researchers isolated at least 6 million PBMCs per sample.

The rearrangement joins TRBV11-1 to TRBJ2-5, with 14 bases that match TRBD2. The material sequenced was blood. The sequence derives from a man aged 55 to 70 in good health. CDR3 nucleotides: TGTGCCAGCAGCTTGGGACTAGCGGGAGTTTTTGAGCAGTACTTC. Protein: CASSLGLAGVFEQYF.